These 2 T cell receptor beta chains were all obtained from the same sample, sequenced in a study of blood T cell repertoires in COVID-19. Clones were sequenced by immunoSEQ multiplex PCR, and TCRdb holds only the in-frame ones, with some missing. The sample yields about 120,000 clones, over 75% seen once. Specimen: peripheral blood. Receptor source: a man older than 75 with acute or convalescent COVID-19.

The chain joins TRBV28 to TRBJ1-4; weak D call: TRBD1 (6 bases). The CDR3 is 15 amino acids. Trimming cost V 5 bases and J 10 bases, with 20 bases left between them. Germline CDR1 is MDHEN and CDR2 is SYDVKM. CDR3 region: CASSLSSQGQGKLFF. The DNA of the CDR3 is TGTGCCAGCAGTCTATCCTCACAGGGTCAGGGAAAACTGTTTTTT. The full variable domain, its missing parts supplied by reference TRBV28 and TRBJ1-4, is DVKVTQSSRYLVKRTGEKVFLECVQDMDHENMFWYRQDPGLGLRLIYFSYDVKMKEKGDIPEGYSVSREKKERFSLILESASTNQTSMYLCASSLSSQGQGKLFFGSGTQLSVL.

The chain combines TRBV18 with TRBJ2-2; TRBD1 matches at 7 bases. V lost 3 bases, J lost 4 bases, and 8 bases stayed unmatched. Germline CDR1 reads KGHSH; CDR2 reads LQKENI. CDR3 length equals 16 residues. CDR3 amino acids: CASSPSGQQSTGELFF. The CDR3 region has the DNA TGTGCCAGCTCACCGTCGGGACAGCAAAGCACCGGGGAGCTGTTTTTT.